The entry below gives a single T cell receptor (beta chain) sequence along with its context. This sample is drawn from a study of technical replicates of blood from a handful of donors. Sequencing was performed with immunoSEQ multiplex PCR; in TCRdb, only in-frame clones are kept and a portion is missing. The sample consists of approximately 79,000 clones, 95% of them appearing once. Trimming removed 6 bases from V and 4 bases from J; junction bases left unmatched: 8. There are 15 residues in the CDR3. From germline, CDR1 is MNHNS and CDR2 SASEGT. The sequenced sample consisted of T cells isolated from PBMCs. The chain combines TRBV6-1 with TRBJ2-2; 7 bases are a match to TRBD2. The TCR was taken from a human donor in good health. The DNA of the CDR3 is TGTGCCAGCAGGCCCTTGACTAGCAGCACCGGGGAGCTGTTTTTT. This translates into CASRPLTSSTGELFF.